This entry lists 32 T cell receptor beta chains sequenced from one sample in a study of human T cells and chemical hapten exposure. Sample time point: pre-sensitization, week 0. As for treatment: therapeutic diphenylcyclopropenone sensitization with weekly scalp DPC. TCRdb redid the calling of the RACE reads with MiXCR, one entry per CDR3 protein. The table has under 70,000 distinct CDR3 sequences, 10% to 12% seen once; the top ten hold around 4.1%. This specimen consisted of whole blood, obtained in connection with sensitization to the hapten diphenylcyclopropenone (DPC). The origin of the receptors is a woman in her forties with alopecia areata. Some clones in this sample may be carry-over from other donors' samples.

The J gene is TRBJ2-1, the V gene TRBV9; D unresolved. The germline gives CDR1 SGDLS, CDR2 YYNGEE. This CDR3 is 14 amino acids long. Trimming removed 0 bases at V and 0 bases at J, with 4 bases between. The CDR3 nucleotides are TGTGCCAGCAGCGTAGAGAGCTCCTACAATGAGCAGTTCTTC. This codes for CASSVESSYNEQFF.

V is TRBV28 and J is TRBJ2-7; TRBD1 matches 9 bases. The V segment lost 5 bases and the J segment 4 bases; nucleotides outside the gene matches: 6. CDR3 length: 14 amino acids. CDR1 and CDR2 from the germline V gene are MDHEN and SYDVKM. This chain's CDR3 is CASSDRQGGYEQYF. CDR3 in DNA: TGTGCCAGCAGTGATCGACAGGGGGGGTACGAGCAGTACTTC.

The sample holds many counts of this clonotype. The chain recombines TRBV19 with TRBJ1-1; 8 bases align to TRBD1. From germline, CDR1 is LNHDA and CDR2 SQIVND (reference sequence). The CDR3 length is 14 residues. The V segment lost 3 bases and the J segment 4 bases; nucleotides outside the gene matches: 4. This CDR3 reads CASSIGTGGTEAFF. The CDR3 bases are TGTGCCAGTAGTATTGGCACAGGGGGCACTGAAGCTTTCTTT.

This clonotype was seen ten or more times. The chain recombines TRBV29-1 with TRBJ2-3; unclear D gene. Trimming removed 7 bases from V and 1 base from J, with 9 bases in between. Per germline, CDR1 SQVTM and CDR2 ANQGSEA. This CDR3 comprises 12 residues. CDR3 DNA: TGCAGCGCCCGCCCTGGCACAGATACGCAGTATTTT. Amino acids: CSARPGTDTQYF.

In its sample, this clonotype was seen many times. The rearrangement joins TRBV20-1 to TRBJ2-5; D gene uncertain. Germline values: CDR1 DFQATT, CDR2 SNEGSKA (reference sequence). V dropped 0 bases and J dropped 2 bases, with 16 bases sitting between them. The CDR3 covers 16 residues. The DNA of the CDR3 is TGCAGTGCTAGAGATGGGCAGGACGTACGACAAGAGACCCAGTACTTC. It yields the protein CSARDGQDVRQETQYF.

This clonotype came up many times. The chain carries TRBV28 and TRBJ2-1; 14 positions agree with TRBD2. Germline CDR1 MDHEN, CDR2 SYDVKM. The CDR3 has 20 amino acids. V dropped 3 bases and J dropped 2; count of bases not matched to a gene: 12. CDR3 nucleotide sequence: TGTGCCAGCAGTTTTAGTCGTCGGACTAGCGGGGGGCCGACCTACAATGAGCAGTTCTTC. This translates into CASSFSRRTSGGPTYNEQFF. Combining the CDR3 with reference TRBV28 and TRBJ2-1 gives the whole variable domain DVKVTQSSRYLVKRTGEKVFLECVQDMDHENMFWYRQDPGLGLRLIYFSYDVKMKEKGDIPEGYSVSREKKERFSLILESASTNQTSMYLCASSFSRRTSGGPTYNEQFFGPGTRLTVL.

Concerning this clonotype: This may come from a read error, since a much larger clone is one base off. Lacking the conserved final phenylalanine or tryptophan, this CDR3 likely reflects a read error. The chain links TRBV29-1 to TRBJ2-7; 8 positions match TRBD1. The V gene end was trimmed by 6 bases and the J gene end by 7 bases; junction bases not matched to a gene: 11. Germline V lookup: CDR1 SQVTM, CDR2 ANQGSEA. This CDR3 spans 13 amino acids. Written as DNA, the CDR3 is TGCAGCGTAGACCGGACAGGGCTGGGGGAGCAGTACCTC. Its translation: CSVDRTGLGEQYL.

The table lists this clonotype with a few counts. The J gene is TRBJ2-3, the V gene TRBV20-1, with D perhaps given as TRBD1 or TRBD2 (6 bases each). The CDR3 has 13 amino acids. CDR1 is DFQATT, CDR2 SNEGSKA, per germline (reference sequence). The CDR3, as DNA: TGCAGCCCATGGGGGGCTAGCACAGATACGCAGTATTTT. It encodes CSPWGASTDTQYF.

This clonotype was found many times. V and J are TRBV18 and TRBJ1-1; TRBD1 agrees at 7 bases. The germline gives CDR1 KGHSH, CDR2 LQKENI. The CDR3 spans 14 residues. The V segment lost 1 base and the J segment 5 bases; nucleotides outside the gene matches: 4. In DNA form, the CDR3 reads TGTGCCAGCTCACCACAGGGGGCGGGTACTGAAGCTTTCTTT. This sequence encodes CASSPQGAGTEAFF.

This clonotype has a count of ten or more. It is unclear where the CDR3 begins or ends on the DNA, so no DNA is shown, and the CDR3 is as TCRdb lists it. This chain connects TRBV12-2 to TRBJ2-6. TRBV12-2 is tagged as a pseudogene. Both ends counted, the CDR3 spans 18 residues. The CDR3 is CAIRPSNSWGTGANVLTF.

CDR3 region: CASSAVTGGGTEAFF. CDR3 nucleotides: TGTGCCAGCAGCGCCGTGACAGGGGGCGGCACTGAAGCTTTCTTT. V and J are TRBV9 and TRBJ1-1, with 10 bases lining up with TRBD1. V lost 3 bases to trimming and J lost 4 bases; unmatched junction nucleotides: 6. The CDR3 is 15 amino acids. Germline CDR1 reads SGDLS; CDR2 reads YYNGEE.

This clonotype was seen more than once but under ten times. The chain uses TRBV30 and TRBJ1-1; 7 positions agree with TRBD1. Germline lookup yields CDR1 GTSNPN and CDR2 SVGIG (reference sequence). This CDR3 is 13 amino acids long. V gave up 2 bases and J gave up 5 bases; unmatched junction bases: 5. The CDR3 region is CAWSRAGGTEAFF. CDR3 nucleotides: TGTGCCTGGAGTCGGGCAGGGGGGACTGAAGCTTTCTTT.

Note on this clonotype: One base away lies a much larger clone, so this may be a sequencing read error. The chain has TRBV5-6 and TRBJ2-7, with 7 positions matching TRBD1. The CDR3 runs to 14 residues. The J segment lost 5 bases and the V segment lost 9 bases, leaving 14 bases of the junction unmatched. The germline V gene has CDR1 SGHDT and CDR2 YYEEEE. The CDR3 protein is CANSSDRARNEQYF. In nucleotides, the CDR3 is TGTGCCAACAGTTCCGACAGGGCTCGCAACGAGCAGTACTTC.

V gene TRBV30 combines with J gene TRBJ2-5; 11 bases are a match to TRBD2. Germline values: CDR1 GTSNPN, CDR2 SVGIG (reference sequence). Trimming cost V 1 base and J 1 base; bases outside gene matches: 17. The CDR3 contains 20 residues. The CDR3 nucleotides read TGTGCCTGGAGTGCATGGATACCCAGACTAGCGGGGACCCTCCAAGAGACCCAGTACTTC. Its translation is CAWSAWIPRLAGTLQETQYF.

This clonotype has a count of ten or more. This chain links TRBV6-2 or TRBV6-3 with TRBJ2-1; no firm D call. CDR1 is MNHEY and CDR2 is SVGEGT in the germline V gene. The CDR3 totals 12 residues. Trimming took off 4 bases at V and 5 bases at J, with 6 bases between the two ends. The CDR3 sequence is CASSWANNEQFF. CDR3 nucleotide sequence: TGTGCCAGCAGTTGGGCAAACAATGAGCAGTTCTTC.

V gene TRBV7-6 combines with J gene TRBJ2-3; either TRBD1 or TRBD2 may supply D (5 bases each). The CDR3 sequence is 16 residues long. V lost 2 bases to trimming and J lost 3 bases, with 15 bases between them. Germline V CDR1 and CDR2: SGHVS, FNYEAQ. The CDR3 DNA reads TGTGCCAGCAGCTTACGGGACCTAGGAGGAACAGATACGCAGTATTTT. This translates into CASSLRDLGGTDTQYF.

This clonotype was picked up many times. The V and J genes are TRBV5-1 and TRBJ2-1; 12 bases are a match to TRBD1. Trimming at V came to 5 bases and at J to 0 bases, leaving 15 bases not matched to a gene. This CDR3 has 20 amino acids. CDR1 is SGHRS, CDR2 YFSETQ, per germline. CDR3 nucleotide sequence: TGCGCCAGCAGTTCCCGAGGGGGACAGGGGGCTTCGAGCTCCTACAATGAGCAGTTCTTC. Its translation is CASSSRGGQGASSSYNEQFF.

This clonotype was counted between two and nine times. V gene TRBV9 combines with J gene TRBJ2-7; 11 nucleotides align to TRBD2. V dropped 4 bases and J dropped 3; count of bases not matched to a gene: 3. CDR1 is SGDLS, CDR2 YYNGEE, per germline. The CDR3 extends over 14 amino acids. CDR3 nucleotide sequence: TGTGCCAGCAGCCCTACTAGCGGGGGCTACGAGCAGTACTTC. It yields the protein CASSPTSGGYEQYF.

Ten or more counts support this clonotype. The CDR3 region has the DNA TGCAGTGCTCCCCAACAGGGGGCCTATGGCTACACCTTC. Translation gives CSAPQQGAYGYTF. V and J are TRBV20-1 and TRBJ1-2, with 9 bases aligning to TRBD1. V was clipped by 5 bases and J by 4 bases; unmatched bases: 5. Germline assignment: CDR1 DFQATT and CDR2 SNEGSKA (reference sequence). The CDR3 extends over 13 amino acids.

Worth noting for this clonotype: Being one base from a much bigger clone, this may be a read error. The chain is built from TRBV10-3 and TRBJ1-1; D perhaps matches TRBD1 (6 bases). Per germline, CDR1 ENHRY and CDR2 SYGVKD. The CDR3 has 16 residues. This chain's CDR3 is CSISRAEGTMNTEAFF. DNA for the CDR3: TGTTCCATCAGTCGGGCCGAGGGGACAATGAACACTGAAGCTTTCTTT.

This clonotype has at least ten counts. This chain connects TRBV27 to TRBJ2-7, with D perhaps matching TRBD1 (5 bases). The germline CDR1 and CDR2 sequences are MNHEY and SMNVEV (reference sequence). The CDR3 covers 14 residues. V lost 3 bases, J lost 2 bases, and 11 bases lay in between. CDR3 region: CASSFGRATYEQYF. In DNA form, the CDR3 reads TGTGCCAGCAGTTTCGGCAGGGCAACCTACGAGCAGTACTTC.

Many counts were recorded for this clonotype. V is TRBV7-8 and J is TRBJ2-5, with D perhaps given as TRBD1 or TRBD2 (6 bases each). This CDR3 is 15 amino acids long. Trimming took 1 base from V and 5 from J, leaving 14 bases between them. Germline V gene sequence: CDR1 SGHVS, CDR2 FQNEAQ. For the CDR3, the DNA is TGTGCCAGCAGCTTAGGAAGGAGGGGGGATGAGACCCAGTACTTC. Protein sequence: CASSLGRRGDETQYF.

In its sample, this clonotype was seen a few times. V is TRBV7-2 and J is TRBJ2-2; D is perhaps TRBD2 (6 bases). Germline-derived CDR1 and CDR2 are SGHTA and FQGNSA. Trimming cost V 1 base and J 7 bases, with 10 bases left between them. This CDR3 is built from 14 residues. The DNA of the CDR3 is TGTGCCAGCAGCTTAGGAGGAGGGGACGGGGAGCTGTTTTTT. Translated: CASSLGGGDGELFF.

This clonotype was seen at least ten times. V gene TRBV6-5 combines with J gene TRBJ1-6; no firm D call. CDR3 length: 15 residues. Germline V gene lookup returns CDR1 MNHEY and CDR2 SVGAGI. Trimming cost V 6 bases and J 5 bases, with 14 bases left between them. The CDR3 bases are TGTGCCAGCAGCCTCGGGGATCTCAATAATTCACCCCTCCACTTT. Protein: CASSLGDLNNSPLHF.

The chain recombines TRBV9 with TRBJ1-1, with TRBD1 as a possible D gene (5 bases). CDR3 size: 14 residues. Germline CDR1 and CDR2: SGDLS and YYNGEE. V lost 4 bases and J lost 0, with 10 bases in between. This CDR3 reads CASSWDSMNTEAFF. The CDR3 DNA is TGTGCCAGCAGCTGGGACTCGATGAACACTGAAGCTTTCTTT.

This rearrangement joins TRBV19 to TRBJ2-6; D call uncertain. The CDR3 contains 15 residues. V was clipped by 5 bases and J by 0 bases, with 8 bases between them. Germline V gives CDR1 LNHDA, CDR2 SQIVND (reference sequence). CDR3 bases: TGTGCCAGTAGTCACAAGCCCTCTGGGGCCAACGTCCTGACTTTC. It encodes CASSHKPSGANVLTF.

The CDR3 reads CASSPPGQGNTGELFF. The CDR3 DNA follows: TGTGCCAGCAGCCCACCGGGACAGGGGAACACCGGGGAGCTGTTTTTT. The chain employs TRBV9 and TRBJ2-2; 9 bases agree with TRBD1. The CDR3 has 16 residues. Germline loops: CDR1 SGDLS, CDR2 YYNGEE. V was pared by 4 bases and J by 1 base, with 5 bases of the junction left unmatched.

The V call is TRBV15, the J call TRBJ2-3; D gene uncertain. The CDR3 runs 14 residues. The germline V and J ends were trimmed by 1 base and 0 bases, with 5 bases remaining between them. Germline V CDR1 and CDR2: LNHNV, YYDKDF (reference sequence). The CDR3 is CATSRASSTDTQYF. The CDR3 coding sequence is TGTGCCACCAGCAGAGCTTCTAGCACAGATACGCAGTATTTT.

In this sample, this clonotype turned up a few times. V and J are TRBV6-5 and TRBJ2-1; D may be TRBD1 or TRBD2 (6 bases each). The CDR3 spans 13 residues. V lost 7 bases to trimming and J lost 4 bases, with 11 bases between them. Germline loops: CDR1 MNHEY, CDR2 SVGAGI. The CDR3 sequence is CASMPGAYNEQFF. The CDR3 nucleotides are TGTGCCAGCATGCCGGGGGCTTACAATGAGCAGTTCTTC.

This clonotype was picked up many times. The chain is built from TRBV9 and TRBJ1-1; D may be TRBD1 (5 bases). This CDR3 comprises 14 residues. The germline V and J ends were trimmed by 3 bases and 4 bases, with 13 bases remaining between them. Per the germline V gene, CDR1 is SGDLS and CDR2 is YYNGEE. The CDR3 loop reads CASSGRVGGTEAFF. The CDR3 bases are TGTGCCAGCAGCGGCAGGGTGGGCGGCACTGAAGCTTTCTTT.

The V gene is TRBV28, the J gene TRBJ2-5; a possible D gene is TRBD2 (5 bases). Trimming took 3 bases from V and 7 from J, leaving 18 bases between them. Germline V gives CDR1 MDHEN, CDR2 SYDVKM. This CDR3 comprises 15 residues. The CDR3 protein is CASSFPERNRGTQYF. The CDR3 DNA reads TGTGCCAGCAGTTTCCCCGAGAGGAACCGGGGGACCCAGTACTTC.

This clonotype was picked up a small number of times. The chain combines TRBV9 with TRBJ1-1; 9 bases map to TRBD1. V lost 6 bases to trimming and J lost 1 base; unmatched junction nucleotides: 4. This CDR3 has 14 amino acids. In germline, CDR1 is SGDLS, CDR2 YYNGEE. CDR3: CASTQGARNTEAFF. The CDR3 nucleotides read TGTGCCAGCACACAGGGGGCCCGGAACACTGAAGCTTTCTTT. The full variable domain, rest sourced from reference TRBV9 and TRBJ1-1, is DSGVTQTPKHLITATGQRVTLRCSPRSGDLSVYWYQQSLDQGLQFLIQYYNGEERAKGNILERFSAQQFPDLHSELNLSSLELGDSALYFCASTQGARNTEAFFGQGTRLTVV.